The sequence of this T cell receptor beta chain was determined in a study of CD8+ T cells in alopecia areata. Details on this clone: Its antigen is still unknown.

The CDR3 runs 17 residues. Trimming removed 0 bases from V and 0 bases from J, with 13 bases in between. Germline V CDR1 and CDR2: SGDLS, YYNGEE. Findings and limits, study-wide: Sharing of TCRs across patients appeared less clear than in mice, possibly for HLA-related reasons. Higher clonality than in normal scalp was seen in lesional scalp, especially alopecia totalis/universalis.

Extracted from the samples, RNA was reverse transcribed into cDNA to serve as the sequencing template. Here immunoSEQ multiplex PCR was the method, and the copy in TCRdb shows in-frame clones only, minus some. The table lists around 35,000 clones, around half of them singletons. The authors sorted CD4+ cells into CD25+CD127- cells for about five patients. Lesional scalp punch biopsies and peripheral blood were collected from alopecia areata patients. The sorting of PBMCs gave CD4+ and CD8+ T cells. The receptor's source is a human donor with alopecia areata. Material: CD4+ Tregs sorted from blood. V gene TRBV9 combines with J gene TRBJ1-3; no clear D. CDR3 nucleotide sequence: TGTGCCAGCAGCGTAGTCGGGGATGCCTTCTCTGGAAACACCATATATTTT. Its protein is CASSVVGDAFSGNTIYF.